The next 26 T cell receptor beta chains were all read from a single sample in a study of control samples from healthy donors and cancer patients. Assay: immunoSEQ multiplex PCR; the TCRdb copy retains only in-frame clones and omits some. The data hold about 96,000 clones, with more than 80% observed a single time. The sequencing input was blood. The receptors derive from a man in his late teens or twenties in good health.

The chain combines TRBV21-1 with TRBJ1-3; TRBD1 is the table's D call and was not checked against the DNA. TRBV21-1 is noted as a pseudogene. CDR3 length: 16 residues. This CDR3 is CASSKVEAGSGNTIYF. CDR3 bases: TGTGCCAGCAGCAAAGTGGAAGCAGGCTCTGGAAACACCATATATTTT.

The V gene is TRBV21-1, the J gene TRBJ1-2. TRBV21-1 is tagged as a pseudogene. The CDR3 has 10 amino acids. The CDR3, as DNA: TGTGCCAGCAGCAATCTTGGCTACACCTTC. This translates into CASSNLGYTF.

The J gene is TRBJ2-1, the V gene TRBV7-8, with 8 positions matching TRBD2. V dropped 5 bases and J dropped 7; count of bases not matched to a gene: 13. CDR3 size: 16 residues. Germline assignment: CDR1 SGHVS and CDR2 FQNEAQ. Here the CDR3 reads CASSTYRVAGMNEQFF. CDR3 DNA sequence: TGTGCCAGCAGCACCTATCGGGTAGCGGGAATGAATGAGCAGTTCTTC.

This clone was counted between two and nine times. V and J are TRBV29-1 and TRBJ2-4; D possibly matches TRBD1 or TRBD2 (5 bases each). CDR1 and CDR2 from the germline V gene are SQVTM and ANQGSEA. The germline V and J ends were trimmed by 1 base and 8 bases, with 12 bases remaining between them. The CDR3 extends over 13 amino acids. CDR3 loop: CSVEGQRGDIQYF. CDR3 in DNA: TGCAGCGTTGAAGGGCAGCGAGGGGACATTCAGTACTTC.

This clone was recorded once. The chain recombines TRBV19 with TRBJ1-5; weak D call: TRBD1 (6 bases). Germline CDR1 LNHDA, CDR2 SQIVND (reference sequence). Trimming removed 9 bases at V and 4 bases at J, with 13 bases between. The CDR3 consists of 13 residues. CDR3 protein: CASTRGLNQPQHF. CDR3 DNA sequence: TGTGCCAGCACCAGGGGTTTGAATCAGCCCCAGCATTTT. Using reference TRBV19 and TRBJ1-5 for the parts outside the CDR3, the full variable domain is DGGITQSPKYLFRKEGQNVTLSCEQNLNHDAMYWYRQDPGQGLRLIYYSQIVNDFQKGDIAEGYSVSREKKESFPLTVTSAQKNPTAFYLCASTRGLNQPQHFGDGTRLSIL.

The rearrangement joins TRBV4-3 to TRBJ1-5; D uncertain. CDR3 length equals 16 residues. Germline CDR1 LGHNA, CDR2 YSLEER. The V and J ends lost 1 base and 10 bases respectively, with 20 bases between them. This CDR3 reads CASSQGTMAFSEPQHF. For the CDR3, the DNA is TGCGCCAGCAGCCAAGGGACGATGGCCTTTTCCGAACCCCAGCATTTT.

This clone has only one observation. This sequence joins TRBV5-4 and TRBJ1-2; TRBD1 is a possible D gene (5 bases). The CDR3 spans 19 residues. V lost 4 bases to trimming and J lost 0 bases, with 25 bases between them. Germline values: CDR1 SGHNT, CDR2 YYREEE (reference sequence). In nucleotides, the CDR3 is TGTGCCAGCAGCCCGGGCCCCGGGACCGCTGACCTCTCTAACTATGGCTACACCTTC. Translation: CASSPGPGTADLSNYGYTF.

This clone was found a few times. This sequence joins TRBV2 and TRBJ2-1, with no clear D. This CDR3 spans 13 amino acids. Germline values: CDR1 SNHLY, CDR2 FYNNEI. V was clipped by 4 bases and J by 6 bases, with 10 bases between them. DNA for the CDR3: TGTGCCAGCAGTGCCGTTTTCCCCAATGAGCAGTTCTTC. Its protein product is CASSAVFPNEQFF.

The CDR3 sequence: CASSPLGTNYGYTF. CDR3 sequence (DNA): TGTGCCAGCAGCCCCCTTGGAACTAACTATGGCTACACCTTC. The chain has TRBV3-1 (or the pseudogene TRBV3-2) and TRBJ1-2; no reliable D call. The V end was cut by 4 bases, the J end by 0 bases, with 9 bases between. The CDR3 is 14 amino acids. Germline V gene lookup returns CDR1 LGHDT and CDR2 YNNKEL (reference sequence).

CDR3 loop: CASGFGTESSYEQYF. DNA of the CDR3: TGTGCCAGCGGGTTCGGGACAGAGAGCTCCTACGAGCAGTACTTC. The V and J genes are TRBV27 and TRBJ2-7; 7 bases map to TRBD1. Germline V gives CDR1 MNHEY, CDR2 SMNVEV (reference sequence). V gave up 8 bases and J gave up 0 bases; unmatched junction bases: 10. The CDR3 consists of 15 residues.

V gene TRBV6-6 combines with J gene TRBJ1-5; 8 nucleotides align to TRBD1. V shed 7 bases and J 8 bases; nucleotides not matched to a gene: 7. CDR1 is MNHNY, CDR2 SVGAGI, per germline (reference sequence). This CDR3 region has 13 residues. The CDR3 is CASTPGGLEPQHF. DNA for the CDR3: TGTGCCAGCACACCAGGGGGCCTGGAGCCCCAGCATTTT.

This chain connects TRBV29-1 to TRBJ1-1; 12 bases are a match to TRBD1. This CDR3 contains 15 residues. Trimming took 5 bases from V and 4 from J; bases not matched to a gene: 8. Per the germline V gene, CDR1 is SQVTM and CDR2 is ANQGSEA. CDR3 in amino acids: CSVPGTGGAGTEAFF. The CDR3 DNA follows: TGCAGCGTTCCAGGGACAGGGGGCGCCGGCACTGAAGCTTTCTTT. Supplemented by reference TRBV29-1 and TRBJ1-1, the full variable domain reads SAVISQKPSRDICQRGTSLTIQCQVDSQVTMMFWYRQQPGQSLTLIATANQGSEATYESGFVIDKFPISRPNLTFSTLTVSNMSPEDSSIYLCSVPGTGGAGTEAFFGQGTRLTVV.

The V gene is TRBV7-2, the J gene TRBJ2-2, with 9 bases lining up with TRBD2. This CDR3 spans 15 amino acids. The germline gives CDR1 SGHTA, CDR2 FQGNSA. J lost 6 bases, V lost 5 bases, and 7 bases had no gene match. DNA of the CDR3: TGTGCCAGCAGCCGTAGCGGGAGTATCGCCGGGGAGCTGTTTTTT. This encodes CASSRSGSIAGELFF.

The chain is built from TRBV15 and TRBJ1-6; TRBD1 is a possible D gene (6 bases). Trimming shortened V by 0 bases and J by 1 base, and 13 bases separated the two germline ends. CDR3 length: 18 residues. Germline V lookup: CDR1 LNHNV, CDR2 YYDKDF (reference sequence). For the CDR3, the DNA is TGTGCCACCAGCAGAGACCGGGGGCAGGGTTCCTATAATTCACCCCTCCACTTT. Protein sequence: CATSRDRGQGSYNSPLHF.

V is TRBV21-1 and J is TRBJ1-6. TRBV21-1 is a pseudogene. The CDR3 contains 14 residues. CDR3 loop: CATKLGRNNSPLHF. The CDR3, as DNA: TGTGCCACCAAACTCGGACGGAATAATTCACCCCTCCACTTT.

V and J are TRBV5-4 and TRBJ1-1; the match to TRBD1 covers 7 bases. There are 15 residues in the CDR3. V dropped 4 bases and J dropped 1; count of bases not matched to a gene: 7. CDR1 is SGHNT, CDR2 YYREEE, per germline (reference sequence). In DNA form, the CDR3 reads TGTGCCAGCAGCCGGGGGGGACAGCAGAACACTGAAGCTTTCTTT. Protein product: CASSRGGQQNTEAFF.

This clone was seen once. This rearrangement joins TRBV2 to TRBJ1-3; no clear D gene. From germline, CDR1 is SNHLY and CDR2 FYNNEI. The germline V and J ends were trimmed by 1 base and 2 bases, with 3 bases remaining between them. The CDR3 consists of 13 residues. In nucleotides, the CDR3 is TGTGCCAGCAGTGAAGTGACTGGAAACACCATATATTTT. Translated: CASSEVTGNTIYF.

The CDR3 here is CASSFLSLAGGTDTQYF. In DNA, the CDR3 is TGTGCCAGCAGTTTCTTATCACTAGCGGGGGGCACAGATACGCAGTATTTT. The V and J genes are TRBV27 and TRBJ2-3; 11 bases are shared with TRBD2. The ends lost 3 bases at V and 1 base at J; junction bases unmatched: 6. Germline assignment: CDR1 MNHEY and CDR2 SMNVEV (reference sequence). This CDR3 spans 17 amino acids.

This chain uses TRBV19 with TRBJ1-2; a possible D gene is TRBD1 (5 bases). The germline gives CDR1 LNHDA, CDR2 SQIVND (reference sequence). V was trimmed by 4 bases and J by 4 bases, leaving 19 bases between them. The CDR3 spans 16 residues. The CDR3 DNA reads TGTGCCAGTAGTAGCCCTGGGGGGACCGGCACCTATGGCTACACCTTC. This sequence encodes CASSSPGGTGTYGYTF.

The chain couples TRBV27 to TRBJ1-1; possible D gene TRBD1, 6 bases. Germline loops: CDR1 MNHEY, CDR2 SMNVEV (reference sequence). There are 14 residues in the CDR3. Trimming cost V 4 bases and J 1 base, with 10 bases left between them. The CDR3 is CASSSPRGNTEAFF. The CDR3 DNA sequence: TGTGCCAGCAGTTCACCCAGGGGGAACACTGAAGCTTTCTTT.

The V and J genes are TRBV6-1 and TRBJ2-5; 9 bases align to TRBD1. V lost 2 bases to trimming and J lost 5 bases; unmatched junction nucleotides: 9. Germline-derived CDR1 and CDR2 are MNHNS and SASEGT. CDR3 length: 16 amino acids. The CDR3 sequence: CASSESGTGMRETQYF. CDR3 in DNA: TGTGCCAGCAGTGAATCCGGGACAGGGATGAGGGAGACCCAGTACTTC.

This rearrangement joins TRBV4-2 to TRBJ1-5; TRBD1 matches at 8 bases. Germline V gene data show CDR1 as LGHNA and CDR2 as YNFKEQ. This CDR3 region has 17 residues. V dropped 8 bases and J dropped 2; count of bases not matched to a gene: 14. CDR3 loop: CASGEFQGARGNQPQHF. DNA of the CDR3: TGTGCCAGCGGCGAATTCCAGGGGGCGCGCGGCAATCAGCCCCAGCATTTT.

This clone was seen a single time. The chain couples TRBV6-2 or TRBV6-3 to TRBJ2-1, with 10 bases lining up with TRBD2. Germline lookup yields CDR1 MNHEY and CDR2 SVGEGT. CDR3 length equals 15 residues. V was pared by 5 bases and J by 3 bases, with 4 bases of the junction left unmatched. CDR3 amino acids: CASSHGLADYNEQFF. The DNA of the CDR3 is TGTGCCAGCAGTCACGGACTAGCGGACTACAATGAGCAGTTCTTC.

The chain couples TRBV6-6 to TRBJ1-1; maybe TRBD1 (6 bases). This CDR3 has 12 residues. Germline CDR1 is MNHNY and CDR2 is SVGAGI (reference sequence). Trimming pared 6 bases from V and 4 bases from J, leaving 9 bases between. CDR3 sequence reads: CASRQGLTEAFF. CDR3 nucleotides: TGTGCCAGCAGACAGGGCCTCACTGAAGCTTTCTTT.

CDR3 residues: CATSRAVGRDRVNGYTF. The CDR3 region has the DNA TGTGCCACCAGCAGGGCGGTAGGGAGGGACAGGGTGAATGGCTACACCTTC. The V gene is TRBV15, the J gene TRBJ1-2, with 9 bases identical to TRBD1. The germline V gene has CDR1 LNHNV and CDR2 YYDKDF (reference sequence). J gave up 6 bases and V 3 bases, and 14 bases lay outside the gene matches. The CDR3 has 17 residues.

The CDR3 nucleotides are TGTGCCAGCAGTGAGCGCTCCGTAGCGGGGGCGTTTTACAATGAGCAGTTCTTC. This codes for CASSERSVAGAFYNEQFF. The chain carries TRBV2 and TRBJ2-1; 9 bases map to TRBD2. In germline, CDR1 is SNHLY, CDR2 FYNNEI. This CDR3 contains 18 residues. Losses at the gene ends were 3 bases for V and 4 bases for J; bases not matched to a gene: 13.